These 12 T cell receptor beta chains were sequenced from one sample in a study of cytomegalovirus exposure and HLA in healthy donors. PCR primers comprised 60 Vbeta and 13 Jbeta primers. The assay was immunoSEQ multiplex PCR, and TCRdb's table has in-frame clones only and misses some. This sample's table reports fewer than 250,000 clones. Sequences were obtained from PBMCs. These receptors came from a young woman in good health and CMV-seropositive.

The V and J genes are TRBV15 and TRBJ2-7; D is perhaps TRBD2 (6 bases). Looked up from germline, CDR1 is LNHNV and CDR2 is YYDKDF (reference sequence). V lost 1 base and J 3 bases, leaving 16 bases between the germline ends. This CDR3 comprises 16 residues. The CDR3 bases are TGTGCCACCAGCAGAGGACCCGGGGGTCGGAACTACGAGCAGTACTTC. Amino acid sequence: CATSRGPGGRNYEQYF.

V gene TRBV29-1 combines with J gene TRBJ2-2; TRBD2 aligns across 14 bases. J lost 6 bases, V lost 2 bases, and 8 bases had no gene match. The germline V gene has CDR1 SQVTM and CDR2 ANQGSEA. The CDR3 is 17 residues long. The CDR3 nucleotides read TGCAGCGTTGAAACAGTGGGACTAGCGGGAGTAGCCGGGGAGCTGTTTTTT. Amino acids: CSVETVGLAGVAGELFF.

This sequence joins TRBV7-9 and TRBJ1-1, with 7 bases that match TRBD1. The CDR3 contains 13 residues. The germline gives CDR1 SEHNR, CDR2 FQNEAQ (reference sequence). V dropped 2 bases and J dropped 5; count of bases not matched to a gene: 2. The CDR3 is CASSLQGETEAFF. The CDR3 region has the DNA TGTGCCAGCAGCTTACAGGGGGAAACTGAAGCTTTCTTT. Full variable domain (outside the CDR3, taken from reference TRBV7-9 and TRBJ1-1): DTGVSQNPRHKITKRGQNVTFRCDPISEHNRLYWYRQTLGQGPEFLTYFQNEAQLEKSRLLSDRFSAERPKGSFSTLEIQRTEQGDSAMYLCASSLQGETEAFFGQGTRLTVV.

The gene calls are TRBV7-2 and TRBJ2-7; D gene unclear. Germline V gene lookup returns CDR1 SGHTA and CDR2 FQGNSA. The CDR3 is 14 amino acids. V was pared by 1 base and J by 5 bases, with 12 bases between. The CDR3 sequence: CASSLDGRNNEQYF. The DNA for the CDR3 is TGTGCCAGCAGCTTAGATGGCAGGAACAACGAGCAGTACTTC. The full variable domain, in which reference TRBV7-2 and TRBJ2-7 provide the parts outside the CDR3, is GAGVSQSPSNKVTEKGKDVELRCDPISGHTALYWYRQSLGQGLEFLIYFQGNSAPDKSGLPSDRFSAERTGGSVSTLTIQRTQQEDSAVYLCASSLDGRNNEQYFGPGTRLTVT.

The chain is built from TRBV6-5 and TRBJ2-7; TRBD1 matches 8 bases. Germline values: CDR1 MNHEY, CDR2 SVGAGI. With 6 bases clipped from V and 2 bases from J, the junction kept 6 bases outside the gene matches. The CDR3 is made up of 14 amino acids. The CDR3 spells CASSRGQETYEQYF. The CDR3 nucleotides are TGTGCCAGCAGCAGGGGACAGGAGACCTACGAGCAGTACTTC.

V usage is TRBV7-2 and J usage is TRBJ2-1; TRBD2 matches at 10 bases. The CDR3 runs to 15 residues. The germline CDR1 and CDR2 sequences are SGHTA and FQGNSA. J lost 12 bases, V lost 5 bases, and 13 bases had no gene match. In DNA, the CDR3 is TGTGCCAGCAGCCCGCTAGCGGGAGTTATTGTGGGGCAGTTCTTC. Translating gives CASSPLAGVIVGQFF.

The genes are TRBV6-5 and TRBJ2-5, with a weak D call TRBD1 (5 bases). The J call is doubtful: the DNA matches TRBJ2-7 better. This CDR3 region has 13 residues. Per germline, CDR1 MNHEY and CDR2 SVGAGI. CDR3 DNA sequence: TGTGCCAGCAGTAGACAGTACTCCTACGAGCAGTACTTC. This translates into CASSRQYSYEQYF.

V and J are TRBV7-9 and TRBJ1-6, with D possibly being TRBD1 (5 bases). This CDR3 has 15 amino acids. V shed 6 bases and J shed 7 bases, with 16 bases lying between them. Per germline, CDR1 SEHNR and CDR2 FQNEAQ (reference sequence). Written as DNA, the CDR3 is TGTGCCAGCAGTTCCCAGGGAAACCAAAATTCACCCCTCCACTTT. It encodes CASSSQGNQNSPLHF.

The genes are TRBV19 and TRBJ1-1; 7 positions match TRBD1. With V trimmed by 6 bases and J by 1 base, 8 bases remained unmatched. The germline V gene has CDR1 LNHDA and CDR2 SQIVND (reference sequence). The CDR3 spans 15 residues. This CDR3 reads CASREGTDTNTEAFF. CDR3 nucleotides: TGTGCCAGTAGGGAAGGGACAGATACGAACACTGAAGCTTTCTTT. Complete variable domain (other parts from reference TRBV19 and TRBJ1-1): DGGITQSPKYLFRKEGQNVTLSCEQNLNHDAMYWYRQDPGQGLRLIYYSQIVNDFQKGDIAEGYSVSREKKESFPLTVTSAQKNPTAFYLCASREGTDTNTEAFFGQGTRLTVV.

The chain has TRBV27 and TRBJ1-4, with D possibly matching TRBD1 (6 bases). CDR1 is MNHEY and CDR2 is SMNVEV in the germline V gene (reference sequence). CDR3 length: 15 residues. The V end was cut by 5 bases, the J end by 0 bases, with 10 bases between. The CDR3 DNA is TGTGCCAGCAGTCAGGGGATTGCAACTAATGAAAAACTGTTTTTT. Protein sequence: CASSQGIATNEKLFF. Based on the CDR3 plus reference TRBV27 and TRBJ1-4, the full variable domain is EAQVTQNPRYLITVTGKKLTVTCSQNMNHEYMSWYRQDPGLGLRQIYYSMNVEVTDKGDVPEGYKVSRKEKRNFPLILESPSPNQTSLYFCASSQGIATNEKLFFGSGTQLSVL.

The chain uses TRBV18 and TRBJ1-1; the D is unclear. The V end lost 3 bases, the J end lost 3 bases, and 14 bases lay between the germline ends. CDR3 size: 15 residues. Germline loops: CDR1 KGHSH, CDR2 LQKENI. CDR3 region: CASSPRRIFDTEAFF. CDR3 sequence (DNA): TGTGCCAGCTCACCGCGGAGGATCTTCGACACTGAAGCTTTCTTT.

V usage is TRBV7-9 and J usage is TRBJ1-5; no clear D gene. Looked up from germline, CDR1 is SEHNR and CDR2 is FQNEAQ (reference sequence). The CDR3 is made up of 16 amino acids. The V end was cut by 1 base, the J end by 6 bases, with 16 bases between. The CDR3 DNA follows: TGTGCCAGCAGCTTAGTAGGGTCGGGGTTACCTCAGCCCCAGCATTTT. Translation: CASSLVGSGLPQPQHF.